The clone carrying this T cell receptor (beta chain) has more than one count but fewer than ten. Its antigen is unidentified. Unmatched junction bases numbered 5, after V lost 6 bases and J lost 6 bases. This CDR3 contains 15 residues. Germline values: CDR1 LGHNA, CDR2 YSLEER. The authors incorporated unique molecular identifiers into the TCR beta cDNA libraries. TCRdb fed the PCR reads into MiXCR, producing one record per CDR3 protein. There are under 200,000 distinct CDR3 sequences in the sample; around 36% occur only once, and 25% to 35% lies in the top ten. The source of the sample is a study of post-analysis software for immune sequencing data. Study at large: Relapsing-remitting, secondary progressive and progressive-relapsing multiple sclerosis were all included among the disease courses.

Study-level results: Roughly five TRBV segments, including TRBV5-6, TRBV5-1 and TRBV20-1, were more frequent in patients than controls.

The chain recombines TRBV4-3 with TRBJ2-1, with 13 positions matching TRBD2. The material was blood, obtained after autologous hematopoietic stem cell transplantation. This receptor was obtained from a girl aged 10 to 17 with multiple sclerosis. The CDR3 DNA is TGCGCCAGCAGACGAACTAGCGGGGGGGCCAATGAGCAGTTCTTC. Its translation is CASRRTSGGANEQFF.